The 18 T cell receptor beta chains below come from one sample, sequenced in a study of cytomegalovirus exposure and HLA in healthy donors. The PCR made use of 60 Vbeta and 13 Jbeta primers. Data came from immunoSEQ multiplex PCR; TCRdb stores just in-frame clones and leaves some out. This table has over 150,000 clones, roughly 85% appearing once. The sequencing sample was made of PBMCs. These receptors were taken from a man in his forties or fifties in good health and CMV-seronegative.

In its sample, this clone was seen a few times. The chain uses TRBV19 and TRBJ2-3, with D perhaps TRBD2 (5 bases). Germline V gene sequence: CDR1 LNHDA, CDR2 SQIVND (reference sequence). The CDR3 length is 14 residues. V was shortened by 8 bases and J by 5 bases, with 17 bases between the two germline ends. The CDR3 DNA follows: TGTGCCAGTGCCGGGCTCGGGGATGGAGATACGCAGTATTTT. As protein: CASAGLGDGDTQYF.

This clone was detected only a few times. The rearrangement joins TRBV15 to TRBJ1-5, with 9 bases aligning to TRBD1. Germline CDR1 and CDR2: LNHNV and YYDKDF (reference sequence). Unmatched junction bases numbered 4, after V lost 6 bases and J lost 1 base. The length of the CDR3 is 15 residues. As DNA, the CDR3 is TGTGCCACCAGTAAGGACAGGGGCAGCAATCAGCCCCAGCATTTT. Its protein is CATSKDRGSNQPQHF.

Comments on this clone: At one end, the junction sequence differs from germline, possibly due to a read error. V usage is TRBV7-9 and J usage is TRBJ1-1; no clear D gene. Germline V gives CDR1 SEHNR, CDR2 FQNEAQ (reference sequence). The CDR3 is 12 amino acids. CDR3 nucleotides: TGTTCCAGCAGCTTTCAGTACACTGAAGCTTTCTTT. It yields the protein CSSSFQYTEAFF.

The chain recombines TRBV5-1 with TRBJ2-1; tentative D call: TRBD2 (5 bases). Trimming took off 0 bases at V and 9 bases at J, with 10 bases between the two ends. This CDR3 region has 13 residues. Germline V gene lookup returns CDR1 SGHRS and CDR2 YFSETQ. The CDR3 bases are TGCGCCAGCAGCTTGGACGGGAACGGTGAGCAGTTCTTC. This translates into CASSLDGNGEQFF.

This clone was seen only a few times. The V gene is TRBV1, the J gene TRBJ2-7; TRBD2, the D gene given by the table, was not confirmed from the DNA. TRBV1 is a recognized pseudogene. This CDR3 contains 18 residues. This CDR3 reads CTSSQAGLAGFSTYEQYF. The CDR3 nucleotides read TGCACCAGCAGCCAAGCCGGGCTAGCGGGGTTCTCAACCTACGAGCAGTACTTC.

The rearrangement uses TRBV6-1 and TRBJ1-4; D might be TRBD1 (6 bases). The CDR3 runs 20 residues. Germline V gene lookup returns CDR1 MNHNS and CDR2 SASEGT. V dropped 2 bases and J dropped 3 bases, with 25 bases sitting between them. CDR3: CASSEYPLGQGRGANEKLFF. The CDR3 DNA reads TGTGCCAGCAGTGAATATCCACTGGGGCAGGGGCGAGGAGCTAATGAAAAACTGTTTTTT.

This clone occurred once. The rearrangement links TRBV7-2 to TRBJ2-3, with TRBD1 matching 9 bases. Germline values: CDR1 SGHTA, CDR2 FQGNSA. The CDR3 is 15 residues long. V shed 5 bases and J 4 bases; nucleotides not matched to a gene: 7. This CDR3 is CASSDRDRVSDTQYF. In nucleotides, the CDR3 is TGTGCCAGCAGCGACCGGGACAGGGTTTCAGATACGCAGTATTTT.

This chain joins TRBV7-8 and TRBJ2-7; D is ambiguous. V dropped 1 base and J dropped 5 bases, with 12 bases sitting between them. Germline CDR1 is SGHVS and CDR2 is FQNEAQ. The CDR3 consists of 14 residues. CDR3 sequence reads: CASSLESSIDEQYF. The CDR3 nucleotides read TGTGCCAGCAGCTTAGAGTCGAGCATTGACGAGCAGTACTTC.

This rearrangement joins TRBV11-2 to TRBJ1-1; no clear D gene. The CDR3 has 16 amino acids. Trimming shortened V by 0 bases and J by 1 base, and 12 bases separated the two germline ends. Per the germline V gene, CDR1 is SGHAT and CDR2 is FQNNGV. For the CDR3, the DNA is TGTGCCAGCAGCTTAGACGGGAAGGCGGCGAACACTGAAGCTTTCTTT. Protein product: CASSLDGKAANTEAFF. The full variable domain, its missing parts supplied by reference TRBV11-2 and TRBJ1-1, is EAGVAQSPRYKIIEKRQSVAFWCNPISGHATLYWYQQILGQGPKLLIQFQNNGVVDDSQLPKDRFSAERLKGVDSTLKIQPAKLEDSAVYLCASSLDGKAANTEAFFGQGTRLTVV.

This clone was detected only a few times. The rearrangement joins TRBV5-4 to TRBJ2-2; D ambiguous. V was shortened by 0 bases and J by 8 bases, with 11 bases between the two germline ends. Germline V lookup: CDR1 SGHNT, CDR2 YYREEE (reference sequence). CDR3 length equals 14 residues. The CDR3 sequence: CASSLAQPRGELFF. In DNA, the CDR3 is TGTGCCAGCAGCTTGGCCCAGCCTAGGGGGGAGCTGTTTTTT.

CDR3: CAKRTGICVMAKNIQYF. The CDR3 DNA is TGTGCCAAGCGCACAGGGATTTGTGTCATGGCCAAAAACATTCAGTACTTC. V and J are TRBV5-8 and TRBJ2-4, with D tentatively TRBD1 (6 bases). Trimming took 9 bases from V and 1 from J, leaving 23 bases between them. Looked up from germline, CDR1 is SGHTS and CDR2 is YDEGEE. This CDR3 has 17 residues.

The CDR3: CASSLGGEGVTQYF. The CDR3 bases are TGCGCCAGCAGCTTGGGAGGAGAGGGGGTGACCCAGTACTTC. The chain recombines TRBV5-1 with TRBJ2-5; D might be TRBD1 (6 bases). Germline-derived CDR1 and CDR2 are SGHRS and YFSETQ. The CDR3 is 14 amino acids. V was trimmed by 0 bases and J by 7 bases, leaving 13 bases between them.

The rearrangement uses TRBV5-4 and TRBJ1-1, with 7 bases matching TRBD1. There are 14 residues in the CDR3. Germline lookup yields CDR1 SGHNT and CDR2 YYREEE (reference sequence). With V trimmed by 1 base and J by 1 base, 1 base remained unmatched. The CDR3 DNA reads TGTGCCAGCAGCTTGAGGGGGCCGAACACTGAAGCTTTCTTT. Translation: CASSLRGPNTEAFF.

The V call is TRBV19, the J call TRBJ2-3; perhaps TRBD2 as D (5 bases). Looked up from germline, CDR1 is LNHDA and CDR2 is SQIVND (reference sequence). Trimming took off 3 bases at V and 3 bases at J, with 10 bases between the two ends. The CDR3 spans 14 residues. DNA for the CDR3: TGTGCCAGTAGTATTGGACTGGGGACAGATACGCAGTATTTT. Its protein is CASSIGLGTDTQYF.

This sequence joins TRBV14 and TRBJ2-1; D perhaps matches TRBD2 (5 bases). Germline V gives CDR1 SGHDN, CDR2 FVKESK. V was cut by 4 bases and J by 7 bases, with 11 bases left in between. This CDR3 region has 13 residues. The DNA of the CDR3 is TGTGCCAGCAGCCTAACGTGGGAGAATGAGCAGTTCTTC. The encoded protein is CASSLTWENEQFF.

The chain carries TRBV2 and TRBJ2-2, with TRBD2 as a possible D gene (5 bases). The CDR3 sequence is 14 residues long. Trimming left V 4 bases short and J 3 bases short, with 9 bases between. Germline values: CDR1 SNHLY, CDR2 FYNNEI. Here the CDR3 DNA reads TGTGCCAGCAGTGGTCGGGGAGACACCGGGGAGCTGTTTTTT. This sequence encodes CASSGRGDTGELFF.

The count of this clone is one. CDR3 amino acids: CASSLSSPRGEQETQYF. The CDR3 nucleotides read TGTGCCAGCAGCTTATCATCCCCACGCGGAGAACAAGAGACCCAGTACTTC. V is TRBV11-2 and J is TRBJ2-5; D remains unclear. The CDR3 is made up of 17 amino acids. Trimming left V 2 bases short and J 2 bases short, with 18 bases between. Germline V gene data show CDR1 as SGHAT and CDR2 as FQNNGV.

The CDR3 reads CASRAGGGSGETQYF. The DNA of the CDR3 is TGCGCCAGCAGGGCCGGAGGGGGCTCCGGCGAGACCCAGTACTTC. This rearrangement joins TRBV5-1 to TRBJ2-5; the D gene is possibly TRBD1 (7 bases). The V gene's germline CDR1 is SGHRS and CDR2 YFSETQ. Trimming stripped 5 bases from V and 5 bases from J, with 19 bases between. This CDR3 is 15 amino acids long. Together with reference TRBV5-1 and TRBJ2-5, the CDR3 gives the full variable domain: KAGVTQTPRYLIKTRGQQVTLSCSPISGHRSVSWYQQTPGQGLQFLFEYFSETQRNKGNFPGRFSGRQFSNSRSEMNVSTLELGDSALYLCASRAGGGSGETQYFGPGTRLLVL.